A selection of T cell receptor beta chains follows, all from one sample in a study of cytomegalovirus exposure and HLA in healthy donors. Sequencing used immunoSEQ multiplex PCR; TCRdb keeps in-frame clones, though not all of them. The sample gives more than 95,000 clones, around three quarters of which show up once; around 5% is in the top ten. The specimen was PBMCs. These receptors were taken from a woman aged 18-29 years in good health and CMV-seropositive. CDR3s include the opening cysteine and the closing phenylalanine or tryptophan. The order of the fields is clone size, J gene, D gene, V gene, CDR3 protein, CDR3 DNA. The D gene is left open where the match is weak. Where a row states a size, it is once, few, many or the class of an expanded clone; other rows omit it.

-,TRBJ1-2,-,TRBV11-2,CASSQVPDRPDGYTF,TGTGCCAGCAGCCAGGTGCCCGATCGCCCCGATGGCTACACCTTC
-,TRBJ2-7,TRBD2,TRBV7-2,CASNKGTSSPYEQYF,TGTGCCAGCAACAAAGGGACTAGCAGTCCCTACGAGCAGTACTTC
-,TRBJ1-2,TRBD1,TRBV6-1,CASSETGPDERFRNYGYTF,TGTGCCAGCAGTGAGACAGGGCCTGACGAACGGTTCCGCAACTATGGCTACACCTTC
-,TRBJ2-7,TRBD2,TRBV4-1,CASSRGLAGVGQYF,TGCGCCAGCAGCCGGGGACTAGCGGGAGTTGGGCAGTACTTC
few,TRBJ2-1,TRBD2,TRBV2,CASRGGSSYNEQFF,TGTGCCAGCCGGGGGGGGAGCTCCTACAATGAGCAGTTCTTC
-,TRBJ2-5,TRBD2,TRBV7-3,CASSLGGGGEETQYF,TGTGCCAGCAGCTTAGGGGGGGGAGGCGAAGAGACCCAGTACTTC
-,TRBJ2-3,TRBD1,TRBV19,CASRAPGGLRTDTQYF,TGTGCCAGTAGAGCCCCAGGGGGCCTCCGCACAGATACGCAGTATTTT
-,TRBJ1-1,TRBD1,TRBV5-1,CASSLLQGGTEAFF,TGCGCCAGCAGCTTGTTGCAGGGGGGCACTGAAGCTTTCTTT
-,TRBJ1-4,TRBD1,TRBV15,CATSREGRQGEKLFF,TGTGCCACCAGCAGAGAGGGAAGACAGGGGGAAAAACTGTTTTTT
few,TRBJ2-1,TRBD2,TRBV5-6,CASSLSRLAGVRNEQFF,TGTGCCAGCAGCTTGTCCAGACTAGCGGGAGTCCGAAATGAGCAGTTCTTC
-,TRBJ2-3,TRBD2,TRBV2,CASIGLAGYTDTQYF,TGTGCCAGCATTGGACTAGCGGGGTACACAGATACGCAGTATTTT
-,TRBJ2-1,TRBD2,TRBV5-1,CASSLESSGYNEQFF,TGCGCCAGCAGCTTGGAGTCTAGCGGCTACAATGAGCAGTTCTTC
-,TRBJ1-2,-,TRBV29-1,CSVVPGDSSNYGYTF,TGCAGCGTTGTTCCAGGGGATTCTTCTAACTATGGCTACACCTTC
few,TRBJ2-1,-,TRBV30,CAWSPSLSSYNEQFF,TGTGCCTGGAGTCCCTCTTTGAGCTCCTACAATGAGCAGTTCTTC
few,TRBJ2-7,TRBD2,TRBV2,CASRPLQAGGPHEQYF,TGTGCCAGCAGGCCCCTCCAAGCGGGAGGGCCCCACGAGCAGTACTTC
-,TRBJ2-7,TRBD2,TRBV19,CASSIVPSGTHEQYF,TGTGCCAGTAGTATAGTGCCTAGCGGGACTCACGAGCAGTACTTC
-,TRBJ2-7,TRBD2,TRBV4-1,CASSQEGLAGAYEQYF,TGCGCCAGCAGCCAAGAGGGACTAGCGGGAGCCTACGAGCAGTACTTC
once,TRBJ2-1,-,TRBV28,CASSLGGWTGISNEQFF,TGTGCCAGCAGTTTAGGGGGGTGGACAGGCATCTCCAATGAGCAGTTCTTC
-,TRBJ1-1,-,TRBV19,CASSTKDTTTEAFF,TGTGCCAGTAGTACTAAGGACACAACGACTGAAGCTTTCTTT
-,TRBJ2-2,TRBD2,TRBV27,CASSLGLAYTGELFF,TGTGCCAGCAGTTTGGGACTAGCTTACACCGGGGAGCTGTTTTTT
-,TRBJ2-1,TRBD2,TRBV27,CASNLGLAGVGEQFF,TGTGCCAGCAATCTGGGACTAGCGGGAGTCGGTGAGCAGTTCTTC
once,TRBJ2-7,-,TRBV7-3,CASSFGSSYEQYF,TGTGCCAGCAGCTTCGGGAGCTCCTACGAGCAGTACTTC
-,TRBJ1-2,-,TRBV29-1,CSADRGYWGYTF,TGCAGCGCAGACAGAGGATATTGGGGCTACACCTTC
few,TRBJ2-7,TRBD1,TRBV6-1,CASSEKGARTYEQYF,TGTGCCAGCAGTGAGAAGGGGGCGCGGACCTACGAGCAGTACTTC
-,TRBJ2-7,TRBD2,TRBV7-9,CASSWVAGGFSYEQYF,TGTGCCAGCAGCTGGGTAGCGGGAGGTTTCTCCTACGAGCAGTACTTC
-,TRBJ2-7,TRBD1,TRBV25-1,CASRGQGSSYEQYF,TGTGCCAGCAGGGGACAGGGGAGCTCCTACGAGCAGTACTTC
-,TRBJ1-6,-,TRBV9,CASSVGQGYSPLHF,TGTGCCAGCAGCGTTGGTCAGGGGTATTCACCCCTCCACTTT
-,TRBJ2-1,-,TRBV7-9,CASSNTRDSSYNEQFF,TGTGCCAGCAGCAACACTAGGGATAGCTCCTACAATGAGCAGTTCTTC
few,TRBJ2-2,-,TRBV27,CASSSTGTNTGELFF,TGTGCCAGCAGCTCCACAGGGACCAACACCGGGGAGCTGTTTTTT
-,TRBJ2-7,-,TRBV27,CASSPLSSYEQYF,TGTGCCAGCTCTCCACTGAGCTCCTACGAGCAGTACTTC
-,TRBJ2-4,-,TRBV10-2,CASSAQNVQYF,TGCGCCAGCAGTGCCCAAAATGTTCAGTACTTC
-,TRBJ2-1,TRBD1,TRBV6-1,CATLRTGVSNEQFF,TGTGCCACACTTAGGACAGGGGTCTCGAATGAGCAGTTCTTC
few,TRBJ1-5,TRBD1,TRBV10-3,CAISDSQGQPQHF,TGTGCCATCAGTGACTCACAGGGGCAGCCCCAGCATTTT
-,TRBJ1-1,TRBD1,TRBV6-1,CASRTGTGGTSEAFF,TGTGCCAGCAGAACCGGGACAGGGGGGACGTCTGAAGCTTTCTTT
-,TRBJ1-4,TRBD1,TRBV13,CASRYTGVDEKLFF,TGTGCCAGCAGGTATACAGGGGTGGATGAAAAACTGTTTTTT
-,TRBJ2-5,-,TRBV11-2,CASSLITGLPQETQYF,TGTGCCAGCAGCTTAATAACAGGGTTGCCCCAAGAGACCCAGTACTTC
-,TRBJ1-2,TRBD1,TRBV18,CASSDRGIHYGYTF,TGTGCCAGCTCAGACAGGGGGATTCACTATGGCTACACCTTC
-,TRBJ1-1,TRBD1,TRBV5-6,CASSPRMDRQGAEAFF,TGTGCCAGCAGCCCCCGAATGGACCGACAGGGGGCTGAAGCTTTCTTT
-,TRBJ2-6,TRBD1,TRBV6-5,CASSLRGSGANVLTF,TGTGCCAGCAGTCTCAGGGGGTCTGGGGCCAACGTCCTGACTTTC
-,TRBJ2-5,-,TRBV4-1,CASSQVIAETQYF,TGCGCCAGCAGCCAAGTAATTGCGGAGACCCAGTACTTC
-,TRBJ1-1,TRBD1,TRBV15,CATRTQGAGTEAFF,TGTGCCACCAGGACACAGGGGGCTGGCACTGAAGCTTTCTTT
-,TRBJ1-6,-,TRBV6-5,CASSYSRVNYNSPLHF,TGTGCCAGCAGTTACTCGAGGGTAAACTATAATTCACCCCTCCACTTT
-,TRBJ2-5,-,TRBV10-3,CAIPYEQSLETQYF,TGTGCCATCCCATACGAACAATCCCTGGAGACCCAGTACTTC
once,TRBJ2-3,TRBD2,TRBV9,CASSRGLAATDTQYF,TGTGCCAGCAGCCGAGGACTAGCGGCCACAGATACGCAGTATTTT
-,TRBJ2-5,TRBD1,TRBV30,CAWSVQGVFQETQYF,TGTGCCTGGAGTGTACAGGGGGTGTTCCAAGAGACCCAGTACTTC
-,TRBJ2-7,-,TRBV20-1,CSASGSSEQYF,TGCAGTGCTAGCGGGAGCAGTGAGCAGTACTTC
-,TRBJ1-6,-,TRBV5-8,CASSRGGSTRPLHF,TGTGCCAGCAGCCGCGGGGGATCCACCAGACCCCTCCACTTT
few,TRBJ1-1,TRBD1,TRBV2,CASSETDRGVTEAFF,TGTGCCAGCAGTGAAACGGACAGGGGTGTCACTGAAGCTTTCTTT
-,TRBJ2-1,TRBD2,TRBV5-6,CASSLTSGSHEQFF,TGTGCCAGCAGCTTGACTAGCGGGAGTCATGAGCAGTTCTTC
-,TRBJ2-1,TRBD2,TRBV7-8,CASSLGSSGRDEQFF,TGTGCCAGCAGCTTAGGGTCTAGCGGGAGGGATGAGCAGTTCTTC
-,TRBJ1-1,TRBD1,TRBV6-5,CASSRTGVTEAFF,TGTGCCAGCAGCCGGACAGGGGTCACTGAAGCTTTCTTT
-,TRBJ1-2,TRBD1,TRBV2,CASSSSPGQGHGYTF,TGTGCCAGCAGTTCATCGCCGGGACAGGGCCATGGCTACACCTTC
few,TRBJ2-5,-,TRBV2,CASSVLRGYQETQYF,TGTGCCAGCAGTGTCTTGAGGGGGTACCAAGAGACCCAGTACTTC
-,TRBJ2-1,TRBD1,TRBV6-1,CAGEGARNEQFF,TGTGCCGGAGAGGGGGCGAGGAATGAGCAGTTCTTC
few,TRBJ2-6,-,TRBV30,CAWSVGPEANVLTF,TGTGCCTGGAGTGTGGGCCCCGAAGCCAACGTCCTGACTTTC